These 22 T cell receptor beta chains were all obtained from the same sample, sequenced in a study of blood T cell repertoires in COVID-19. Clones were sequenced by immunoSEQ multiplex PCR, and TCRdb holds only the in-frame ones, with some missing. The sample carries 80,000 or so clones, about 73% recorded once. Sequencing was performed on peripheral blood. These receptors were obtained from a man aged 45-65 years with active or convalescent COVID-19.

This sequence joins TRBV6-1 and TRBJ1-1; D is unclear. Germline assignment: CDR1 MNHNS and CDR2 SASEGT. Trimming stripped 3 bases from V and 7 bases from J, with 15 bases between. CDR3 length: 14 residues. The CDR3 DNA reads as TGTGCCAGCAGTGACCTTGGGAGGGCTCTTGAAGCTTTCTTT. It codes for CASSDLGRALEAFF.

The chain is built from TRBV6-1 and TRBJ1-2; D call uncertain. V gave up 2 bases and J gave up 2 bases, with 6 bases separating them. This CDR3 contains 13 residues. The germline V gene encodes CDR1 MNHNS and CDR2 SASEGT. The CDR3 DNA is TGTGCCAGCAGTGAAACGGGAAACTATGGCTACACCTTC. This gives the protein CASSETGNYGYTF.

The chain carries TRBV4-1 and TRBJ1-2; D ambiguous. V was clipped by 1 base and J by 7 bases, with 13 bases between them. CDR1 is MGHRA, CDR2 YSYEKL, per germline. The CDR3 spans 14 residues. CDR3 protein: CASSQVSPRAGYTF. The CDR3 nucleotides read TGCGCCAGCAGCCAAGTTAGCCCGAGGGCTGGCTACACCTTC.

The V and J genes are TRBV7-2 and TRBJ1-2; D perhaps matches TRBD1 (5 bases). Germline values: CDR1 SGHTA, CDR2 FQGNSA. This CDR3 comprises 16 residues. V lost 0 bases and J 0 bases, leaving 11 bases between the germline ends. CDR3 loop: CASSLAGTAANYGYTF. In nucleotides, the CDR3 is TGTGCCAGCAGCTTAGCGGGGACTGCGGCTAACTATGGCTACACCTTC.

The J gene is TRBJ1-5, the V gene TRBV4-1; D is possibly TRBD1 (6 bases). The CDR3 spans 16 residues. Trimming cost V 3 bases and J 7 bases, with 19 bases left between them. Germline V gene lookup returns CDR1 MGHRA and CDR2 YSYEKL. CDR3 sequence reads: CASSQGVLQGRQPQHF. Here the CDR3 DNA reads TGCGCCAGCAGCCAGGGGGTCTTACAGGGTCGACAGCCCCAGCATTTT.

This sequence joins TRBV5-4 and TRBJ2-1; 13 bases line up with TRBD2. V was clipped by 4 bases and J by 7 bases; unmatched bases: 11. The CDR3 has 17 amino acids. Germline V CDR1 and CDR2: SGHNT, YYREEE (reference sequence). In nucleotides, the CDR3 is TGTGCCAGCAGCCCGATTGGACTAGCGGGGGCCTCGAATGAGCAGTTCTTC. This gives the protein CASSPIGLAGASNEQFF.

The chain carries TRBV5-5 and TRBJ2-3; 7 bases are a match to TRBD1. Germline CDR1 and CDR2: SGHKS and YYEKEE (reference sequence). With V trimmed by 4 bases and J by 0 bases, 8 bases remained unmatched. The CDR3 is 16 residues long. CDR3 region: CASSARQGLSTDTQYF. In DNA, the CDR3 is TGTGCCAGCAGCGCCCGACAGGGATTAAGCACAGATACGCAGTATTTT.

The rearrangement joins TRBV10-3 to TRBJ1-4; 9 positions agree with TRBD1. The J segment lost 5 bases and the V segment lost 2 bases, leaving 3 bases of the junction unmatched. CDR1 is ENHRY and CDR2 is SYGVKD in the germline V gene. The CDR3 consists of 15 residues. The CDR3 DNA reads TGTGCCATCAGTGAGACCGGGACAGGGAATGAAAAACTGTTTTTT. Translating it yields CAISETGTGNEKLFF.

J is TRBJ1-4 and V is TRBV2; D remains unclear. Germline CDR1 SNHLY, CDR2 FYNNEI. The CDR3 consists of 14 residues. V was cut by 7 bases and J by 0 bases, with 9 bases left in between. The CDR3 reads CASTTAATNEKLFF. The CDR3 DNA is TGTGCCAGCACCACCGCGGCAACTAATGAAAAACTGTTTTTT. Full variable domain (missing parts from reference TRBV2 and TRBJ1-4): EPEVTQTPSHQVTQMGQEVILRCVPISNHLYFYWYRQILGQKVEFLVSFYNNEISEKSEIFDDQFSVERPDGSNFTLKIRSTKLEDSAMYFCASTTAATNEKLFFGSGTQLSVL.

The J gene is TRBJ1-5, the V gene TRBV2; 8 bases fit TRBD1. The V gene's germline CDR1 is SNHLY and CDR2 FYNNEI. Trimming removed 2 bases from V and 9 bases from J; junction bases left unmatched: 9. CDR3 size: 15 residues. For the CDR3, the DNA is TGTGCCAGCAGTGAACAGGGGGACAGGTCATCGCCCCAGCATTTT. It specifies CASSEQGDRSSPQHF.

The chain's CDR3 is CASSRDRTYEQYF. CDR3 in DNA: TGTGCCAGCAGCCGGGACAGGACCTACGAGCAGTACTTC. The chain recombines TRBV12-3 or TRBV12-4 with TRBJ2-7; the match to TRBD1 covers 8 bases. Trimming removed 6 bases from V and 2 bases from J; junction bases left unmatched: 3. The CDR3 is 13 amino acids.

The V and J genes are TRBV10-1 and TRBJ2-3, with D possibly TRBD2 on 6 matching bases. V lost 4 bases, J lost 6 bases, and 14 bases lay in between. Germline assignment: CDR1 WNHNN and CDR2 SYGVQD (reference sequence). This CDR3 is built from 14 residues. The CDR3 nucleotides are TGCGCCAGCAGTGGGGGGACTTCGGGGGATACGCAGTATTTT. Protein product: CASSGGTSGDTQYF.

V is TRBV27 and J is TRBJ1-3, with D tentatively TRBD1 (5 bases). The CDR3 covers 15 residues. The V gene's germline CDR1 is MNHEY and CDR2 SMNVEV (reference sequence). With 3 bases removed from V and 0 bases from J, the gap between germline ends came to 9 bases. Written as DNA, the CDR3 is TGTGCCAGCAGTTTGGGGCAAAGCTCTGGAAACACCATATATTTT. Protein sequence: CASSLGQSSGNTIYF.

This clone was counted between two and nine times. The chain uses TRBV11-1 and TRBJ2-4, with D perhaps TRBD2 (6 bases). The germline gives CDR1 SGHAT, CDR2 FQDESV (reference sequence). V lost 5 bases, J lost 2 bases, and 16 bases lay in between. The CDR3 is made up of 16 amino acids. The CDR3 DNA is TGTGCCAGCAGCACACGGGACCGGGGGACCAAAAACATTCAGTACTTC. It is translated as CASSTRDRGTKNIQYF.

J is TRBJ2-1 and V is TRBV7-9, with 12 bases identical to TRBD2. CDR3 size: 15 residues. The germline V gene encodes CDR1 SEHNR and CDR2 FQNEAQ (reference sequence). V was clipped by 5 bases and J by 4 bases; unmatched bases: 3. Here the CDR3 reads CASSQTSGGYNEQFF. CDR3 bases: TGTGCCAGCAGCCAAACTAGCGGGGGGTACAATGAGCAGTTCTTC.

The V call is TRBV11-2, the J call TRBJ1-2, with D perhaps matching TRBD1 (5 bases). Germline CDR1 and CDR2: SGHAT and FQNNGV. V was clipped by 6 bases and J by 3 bases, with 14 bases between them. CDR3 length: 14 residues. The CDR3 nucleotides are TGTGCCAGCAGGCCTATAGGGGTGGACTATGGCTACACCTTC. This encodes CASRPIGVDYGYTF.

The chain couples TRBV7-2 to TRBJ1-1; tentative D call: TRBD1 (6 bases). This CDR3 region has 15 residues. Trimming left V 3 bases short and J 1 base short, with 12 bases between. Germline V gives CDR1 SGHTA, CDR2 FQGNSA. The CDR3 region has the DNA TGTGCCAGCAGCTTGGAGTACAGGGCGAACACTGAAGCTTTCTTT. This encodes CASSLEYRANTEAFF.

The chain has TRBV20-1 and TRBJ2-7; tentatively, D is TRBD2 (6 bases). V lost 5 bases and J lost 9, with 14 bases in between. Germline CDR1 is DFQATT and CDR2 is SNEGSKA (reference sequence). The CDR3 loop spans 11 amino acids. The CDR3 coding sequence is TGCAGTGCTCCCCTTAGCGGTCCGCAGTACTTC. Residues: CSAPLSGPQYF.

The chain recombines TRBV28 with TRBJ1-5; D uncertain. V was pared by 8 bases and J by 3 bases, with 8 bases between. Germline lookup yields CDR1 MDHEN and CDR2 SYDVKM. The length of the CDR3 is 12 residues. CDR3 bases: TGTGCCAGCGAGGCCTTCAATCAGCCCCAGCATTTT. This codes for CASEAFNQPQHF.

The chain links TRBV7-7 to TRBJ2-2; 10 bases match TRBD1. Germline V gives CDR1 SSHAT, CDR2 FNYEAQ (reference sequence). The V and J ends lost 5 bases and 5 bases, in that order; junction bases with no gene match: 5. The CDR3 is made up of 15 amino acids. The CDR3, as DNA: TGTGCCAGCAGCGCCGGACAGGGGGGGACCGGGGAGCTGTTTTTT. It is translated as CASSAGQGGTGELFF. The whole variable domain, remainder taken from reference TRBV7-7 and TRBJ2-2, is GAGVSQSPRYKVTKRGQDVTLRCDPISSHATLYWYQQALGQGPEFLTYFNYEAQPDKSGLPSDRFSAERPEGSISTLTIQRTEQRDSAMYRCASSAGQGGTGELFFGEGSRLTVL.

CDR3 loop: CASSPAAGASEQYF. The CDR3 region has the DNA TGTGCCAGCTCACCGGCGGCGGGGGCGAGCGAGCAGTACTTC. J is TRBJ2-7 and V is TRBV18; tentatively, D is TRBD2 (7 bases). The V gene lost 3 bases and the J gene lost 6 bases, with 15 bases spanning the gap. The length of the CDR3 is 14 residues. Germline V gene lookup returns CDR1 KGHSH and CDR2 LQKENI.

V and J are TRBV7-2 and TRBJ2-1; TRBD1 matches at 7 bases. CDR3 length: 16 amino acids. Germline lookup yields CDR1 SGHTA and CDR2 FQGNSA. The V gene end was trimmed by 0 bases and the J gene end by 3 bases; junction bases not matched to a gene: 5. CDR3 nucleotide sequence: TGTGCCAGCAGCTTAGCGGTGTCAGGGGGCTACAATGAGCAGTTCTTC. Translating gives CASSLAVSGGYNEQFF.